Presented here are 7 T cell receptor beta chains from one specimen sequenced in a study of blood T cell repertoires in COVID-19 (dated by TCRdb to 2020 to 2021). Receptor amplification or capture employed the immunoSEQ multiplex PCR assay. TCRdb's version of the immuneACCESS table is confined to in-frame rearrangements and falls short of the full clone set. An unresolved V gene accounts for under half of the shortfall where checked; the remainder is of unknown origin. This sample is represented by roughly 290,000 clones; about 89% of them were singletons. The ten largest clones represent 1.5% to 2% of the sample. Sequencing was done on a sample of PBMCs or T cells enriched from blood (not recorded which). These receptors were obtained from a woman between 40 and 50 years old who had recovered from COVID-19.

The J gene is TRBJ2-7, the V gene TRBV5-4, with D perhaps matching TRBD1 (5 bases). The germline CDR1 and CDR2 sequences are SGHNT and YYREEE (reference sequence). V was pared by 0 bases and J by 6 bases, with 10 bases between. This CDR3 has 13 amino acids. CDR3 residues: CASSLAFQGEQYF. The CDR3 DNA is TGTGCCAGCAGCTTGGCCTTCCAGGGCGAGCAGTACTTC. The entire variable domain, with the rest obtained from reference TRBV5-4 and TRBJ2-7, is as follows: ETGVTQSPTHLIKTRGQQVTLRCSSQSGHNTVSWYQQALGQGPQFIFQYYREEENGRGNFPPRFSGLQFPNYSSELNVNALELDDSALYLCASSLAFQGEQYFGPGTRLTVT.

This clone was recorded once. The chain carries TRBV6-1 and TRBJ2-2, with D unresolved. Germline CDR1 and CDR2: MNHNS and SASEGT. This CDR3 is built from 15 residues. The ends were cut back, 2 bases at V and 0 bases at J, with 7 bases in the middle. CDR3 sequence reads: CASSETPPNTGELFF. For the CDR3, the DNA is TGTGCCAGCAGTGAAACTCCGCCGAACACCGGGGAGCTGTTTTTT.

About this clone: Other DNA sequences in the same sample also yield this CDR3. J is TRBJ2-3 and V is TRBV7-2; TRBD2 matches 8 bases. The V and J ends lost 1 base and 2 bases, in that order; junction bases with no gene match: 2. Germline V gene data show CDR1 as SGHTA and CDR2 as FQGNSA. This CDR3 is built from 15 residues. CDR3 residues: CASSLGLAYTDTQYF. In DNA, the CDR3 is TGTGCCAGCAGCTTAGGACTAGCGTACACAGATACGCAGTATTTT.

This clone was seen a few times. The chain combines TRBV7-3 with TRBJ2-2; TRBD2 aligns across 13 bases. The V gene's germline CDR1 is SGHTA and CDR2 FQGTGA. The V gene end was trimmed by 0 bases and the J gene end by 3 bases; junction bases not matched to a gene: 1. CDR3 length equals 17 residues. CDR3 in amino acids: CASSLTGLAGDTGELFF. The CDR3 coding sequence is TGTGCCAGCAGCTTAACCGGACTAGCGGGAGACACCGGGGAGCTGTTTTTT.

This clone was observed a single time. The rearrangement links TRBV7-2 to TRBJ2-1; tentatively, D is TRBD2 (5 bases). The CDR3 totals 13 residues. CDR1 and CDR2 from the germline V gene are SGHTA and FQGNSA. V lost 1 base, J lost 5 bases, and 6 bases lay in between. The CDR3 nucleotides read TGTGCCAGCAGCTTAGGACTACACAATGAGCAGTTCTTC. It specifies CASSLGLHNEQFF.

The table lists this clone with many counts. The chain carries TRBV5-6 and TRBJ2-3; D call uncertain. This CDR3 has 14 amino acids. The V and J ends lost 0 bases and 5 bases respectively, with 10 bases between them. Per germline, CDR1 SGHDT and CDR2 YYEEEE. The CDR3 sequence: CASSLELIEDTQYF. The CDR3 DNA sequence: TGTGCCAGCAGCTTGGAGCTTATCGAAGATACGCAGTATTTT.

The chain uses TRBV30 and TRBJ2-3; D is perhaps TRBD2 (6 bases). Germline loops: CDR1 GTSNPN, CDR2 SVGIG (reference sequence). CDR3 size: 13 residues. Trimming took off 8 bases at V and 6 bases at J, with 18 bases between the two ends. CDR3 sequence: CALEAGFGDTQYF. The CDR3 nucleotides read TGTGCCCTGGAGGCGGGATTTGGGGATACGCAGTATTTT.